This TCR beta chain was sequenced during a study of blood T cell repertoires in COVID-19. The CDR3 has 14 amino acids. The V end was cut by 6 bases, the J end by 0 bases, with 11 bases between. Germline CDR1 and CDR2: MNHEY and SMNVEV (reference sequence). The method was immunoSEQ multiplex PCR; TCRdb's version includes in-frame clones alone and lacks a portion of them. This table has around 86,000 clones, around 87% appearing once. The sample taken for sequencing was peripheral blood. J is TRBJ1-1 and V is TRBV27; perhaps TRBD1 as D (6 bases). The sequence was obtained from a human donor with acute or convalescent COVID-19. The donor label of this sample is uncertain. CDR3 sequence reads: CASRVDSMNTEAFF. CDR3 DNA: TGTGCCAGCAGGGTGGACAGTATGAACACTGAAGCTTTCTTT.